This T cell receptor beta chain emerged from a study of cytomegalovirus exposure and HLA in healthy donors. Study conclusions and caveats: The investigators catalogued 150 to 200 TCR beta chains as cytomegalovirus-associated. According to a later analysis, donors in an Asian-associated ancestry cluster reportedly had fewer N-insertions than the roughly 720-donor mean. The only immune exposure information that was available was CMV serostatus. A missense DCLRE1C variant was associated with V- and J-gene trimming of TCR beta chains in a later analysis, and an independent cohort replicated the association.

13 Jbeta primers and 60 Vbeta primers were used for the PCR. Libraries were prepared by immunoSEQ multiplex PCR; TCRdb keeps only in-frame clonotypes and omits some of them. The sample has hundreds of thousands of clones, 82% seen once. Regarding this clone: The antigen is undetermined.

Unmatched junction bases numbered 4, after V lost 0 bases and J lost 6 bases. The CDR3 runs 15 residues. Germline values: CDR1 MNHNY, CDR2 SVGAGI (reference sequence). The clonotype originates from a man in his forties or fifties in good health and CMV-seropositive. Material for sequencing was PBMCs. The J gene is TRBJ1-1, the V gene TRBV6-6; TRBD1 matches at 10 bases. The CDR3 loop is CASSYSRQGASEAFF. CDR3 coding DNA: TGTGCCAGCAGTTACTCGAGACAGGGGGCCTCTGAAGCTTTCTTT.